A selection of T cell receptor beta chains follows, all from one sample in a study of cytomegalovirus exposure and HLA in healthy donors. Only in-frame clones appear in the TCRdb table, and some are missing; sequencing was by immunoSEQ multiplex PCR. Found here are around 130,000 clones, 77% of them singletons; the top ten hold less than 6%. The sample consisted of PBMCs. These receptors all stem from a man between 18 and 35 years old in good health and CMV-seropositive. Both conserved end residues are part of each CDR3. Each record gives: clone size, J gene, V gene, D gene, CDR3 DNA, CDR3 protein. D genes are given only for firm matches. The size of a clone is reported for some rows only, either as once, few or many, or as a class for expanded clones.

- | TRBJ1-4 | TRBV15 | TRBD1 | TGTGCCACCAGCAAAGATAGGACAGGGCCTAATGAAAAACTGTTTTTT | CATSKDRTGPNEKLFF
- | TRBJ1-1 | TRBV28 | - | TGTGCCAGCAGTTTATCCGTTCGACAGAAAGCTTTCTTT | CASSLSVRQKAFF
once | TRBJ1-2 | TRBV27 | - | TGTGCCAGCAGTTTATCGGAGAGGAATGGCTACACCTTC | CASSLSERNGYTF
few | TRBJ2-1 | TRBV7-8 | TRBD2 | TGTGCCAGCAGCCCAGCCAGACTAGCGGGCCACAATGAGCAGTTCTTC | CASSPARLAGHNEQFF
few | TRBJ2-5 | TRBV2 | TRBD2 | TGTGCCAGCTCCCCTAGCGGCCAAGAGACCCAGTACTTC | CASSPSGQETQYF
- | TRBJ2-7 | TRBV27 | - | TGTGCCAGCACAAGTCCAGGGGACTCCTACGAGCAGTACTTC | CASTSPGDSYEQYF
- | TRBJ2-1 | TRBV6-1 | TRBD2 | TGTGCCAGCGGGTCAGGGCTAGCGGCCTACAATGAGCAGTTCTTC | CASGSGLAAYNEQFF
few | TRBJ1-2 | TRBV18 | TRBD1 | TGTGCCAGCTCACCAACGGAGGCAGGGGGCTACTATGGCTACACCTTC | CASSPTEAGGYYGYTF
- | TRBJ1-3 | TRBV5-1 | TRBD1 | TGCGCCAGCAGCCTTAGAACCGGGACAGGGACTGGAAACACCATATATTTT | CASSLRTGTGTGNTIYF
once | TRBJ1-1 | TRBV7-2 | TRBD1 | TGTGCCAGCAGCCACCCCCCTGGGACAGGCACTGAAGCTTTCTTT | CASSHPPGTGTEAFF
- | TRBJ2-1 | TRBV1 | - | TGCACCAGCAGCCAGATGCGGGAGGTGAACAATGAGCAGTTCTTC | CTSSQMREVNNEQFF
- | TRBJ1-1 | TRBV29-1 | - | TGCAGCGTCATACATGGGAACACTGAAGCTTTCTTT | CSVIHGNTEAFF
- | TRBJ1-3 | TRBV5-1 | - | TGCGCCAGCAGCCCGGGCTCTGGAAACACCATATATTTT | CASSPGSGNTIYF
- | TRBJ2-7 | TRBV19 | - | TGTGCCACAGGGGCGTCCTACGAGCAGTACTTC | CATGASYEQYF
- | TRBJ2-3 | TRBV30 | TRBD1 | TGTGCCTCCCGGACAGGGAACACAGATACGCAGTATTTT | CASRTGNTDTQYF
- | TRBJ1-1 | TRBV13 | - | TGTGCCAGCAGCTTCGGTGACAGCCGAACAACTGAAGCTTTCTTT | CASSFGDSRTTEAFF